This TCR beta chain was recovered during a study of identical twins. With 1 base clipped from V and 9 bases from J, the junction kept 16 bases outside the gene matches. Germline V CDR1 and CDR2: SGHRS, YFSETQ. The CDR3 totals 18 residues. This clonotype has a handful of counts. Via MiXCR, TCRdb re-called the 5' RACE reads, giving one row per CDR3 protein. There are around 490,000 distinct CDR3 sequences in the sample; around an eighth occur only once, and approximately 0.98% lies in the top ten. These data also formed part of another study, on yellow fever vaccine responses in identical twins.

The V call is TRBV5-1, the J call TRBJ2-1; the match to TRBD2 covers 10 bases. The sample consisted of CD4+ T cells sorted from blood. This TCR was recovered from a young woman in good health. DNA for the CDR3: TGCGCCAGCAGCTTGAGGCTAGCGGGAGAATGGCGACAAACTGAGCAGTTCTTC. Translating it yields CASSLRLAGEWRQTEQFF.